This T cell receptor beta chain was obtained from a study of radiation and T cells in renal cell carcinoma. As to time point: blood 4 weeks post-SBRT, at nephrectomy. The treatment: 15 Gy SBRT to primary tumor, nephrectomy 4 weeks later. Using immunoSEQ multiplex PCR, the repertoire was profiled, and TCRdb retains in-frame clones only, with some absent. The sample has around 81,000 clones, around 85% seen once. Germline-derived CDR1 and CDR2 are SQVTM and ANQGSEA. The CDR3 extends over 17 amino acids. Trimming cost V 3 bases and J 0 bases, with 18 bases left between them. This specimen consisted of blood, obtained from a patient whose treatment included radiotherapy and nephrectomy. The clonotype comes from a man aged 50-60 years with renal cell carcinoma. The chain joins TRBV29-1 to TRBJ2-1; D may be TRBD2 (7 bases). CDR3 residues: CSVEGGAFTSSYNEQFF. Here the CDR3 DNA reads TGCAGCGTTGAGGGGGGGGCTTTTACAAGCTCCTACAATGAGCAGTTCTTC.